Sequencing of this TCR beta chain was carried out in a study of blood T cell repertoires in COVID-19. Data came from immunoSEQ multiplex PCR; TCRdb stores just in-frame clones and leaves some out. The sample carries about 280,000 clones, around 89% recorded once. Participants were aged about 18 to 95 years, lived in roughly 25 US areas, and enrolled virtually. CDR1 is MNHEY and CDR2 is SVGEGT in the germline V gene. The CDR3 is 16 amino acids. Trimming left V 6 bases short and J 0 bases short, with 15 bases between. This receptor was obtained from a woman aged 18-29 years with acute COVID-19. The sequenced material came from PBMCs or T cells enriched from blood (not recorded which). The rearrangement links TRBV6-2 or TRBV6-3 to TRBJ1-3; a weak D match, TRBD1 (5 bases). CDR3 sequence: CASSPLTGGSGNTIYF. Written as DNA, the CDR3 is TGTGCCAGCAGCCCTCTTACGGGGGGCTCTGGAAACACCATATATTTT.